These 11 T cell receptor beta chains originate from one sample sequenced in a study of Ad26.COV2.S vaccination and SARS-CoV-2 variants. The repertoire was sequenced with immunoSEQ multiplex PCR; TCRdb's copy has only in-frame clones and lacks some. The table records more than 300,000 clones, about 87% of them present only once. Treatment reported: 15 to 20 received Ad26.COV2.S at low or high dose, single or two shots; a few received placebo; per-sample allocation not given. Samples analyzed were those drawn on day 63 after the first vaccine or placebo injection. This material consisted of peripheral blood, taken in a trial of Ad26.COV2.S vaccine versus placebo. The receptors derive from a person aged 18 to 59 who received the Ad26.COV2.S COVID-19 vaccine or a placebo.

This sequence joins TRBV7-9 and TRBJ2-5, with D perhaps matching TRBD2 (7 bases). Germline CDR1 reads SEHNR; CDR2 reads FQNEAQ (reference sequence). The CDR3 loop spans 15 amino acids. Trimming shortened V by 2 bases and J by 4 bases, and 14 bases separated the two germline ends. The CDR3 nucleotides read TGTGCCAGCAGCTTACTGGGGGGGCGCGGAGAGACCCAGTACTTC. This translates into CASSLLGGRGETQYF.

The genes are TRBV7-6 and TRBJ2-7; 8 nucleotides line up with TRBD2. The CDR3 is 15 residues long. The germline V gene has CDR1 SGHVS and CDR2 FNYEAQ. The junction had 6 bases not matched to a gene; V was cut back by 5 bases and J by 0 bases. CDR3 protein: CASSPGLEASYEQYF. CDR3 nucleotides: TGTGCCAGCAGCCCGGGACTAGAAGCCTCCTACGAGCAGTACTTC.

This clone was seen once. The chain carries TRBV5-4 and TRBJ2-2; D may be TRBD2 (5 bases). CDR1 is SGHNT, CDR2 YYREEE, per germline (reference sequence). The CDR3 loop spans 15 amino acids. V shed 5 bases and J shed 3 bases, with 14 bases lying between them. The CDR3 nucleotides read TGTGCCAGCAGGGATGGCGGCGGGTACACCGGGGAGCTGTTTTTT. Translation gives CASRDGGGYTGELFF.

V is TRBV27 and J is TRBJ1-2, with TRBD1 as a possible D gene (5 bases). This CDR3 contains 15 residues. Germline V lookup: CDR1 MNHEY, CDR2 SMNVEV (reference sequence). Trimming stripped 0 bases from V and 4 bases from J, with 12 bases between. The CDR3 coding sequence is TGTGCCAGCAGTTTATCGGGCGGCCAGGGCTATGGCTACACCTTC. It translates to CASSLSGGQGYGYTF.

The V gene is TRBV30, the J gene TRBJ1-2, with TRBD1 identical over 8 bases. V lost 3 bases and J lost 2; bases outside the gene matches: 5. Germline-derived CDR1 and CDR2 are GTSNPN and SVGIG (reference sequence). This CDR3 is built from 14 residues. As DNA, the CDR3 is TGTGCCTGGAGGGGGACAGGAAGGAACTATGGCTACACCTTC. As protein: CAWRGTGRNYGYTF.

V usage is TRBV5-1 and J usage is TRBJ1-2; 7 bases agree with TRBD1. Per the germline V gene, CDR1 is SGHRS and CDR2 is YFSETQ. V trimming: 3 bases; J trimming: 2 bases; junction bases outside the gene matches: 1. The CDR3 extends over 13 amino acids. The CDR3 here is CASSSTGNYGYTF. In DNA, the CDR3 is TGCGCCAGCAGCTCGACAGGGAACTATGGCTACACCTTC.

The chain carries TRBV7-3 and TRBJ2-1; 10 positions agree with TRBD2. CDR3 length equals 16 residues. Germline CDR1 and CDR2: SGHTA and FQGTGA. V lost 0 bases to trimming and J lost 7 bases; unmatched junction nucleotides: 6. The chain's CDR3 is CASSLTRLAGVNEQFF. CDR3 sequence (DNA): TGTGCCAGCAGCTTAACGCGCCTAGCGGGAGTTAATGAGCAGTTCTTC.

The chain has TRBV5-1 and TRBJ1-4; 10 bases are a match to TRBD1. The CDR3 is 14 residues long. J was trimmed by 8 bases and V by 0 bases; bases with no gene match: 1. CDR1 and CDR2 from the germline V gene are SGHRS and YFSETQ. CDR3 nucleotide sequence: TGCGCCAGCAGCTTGGGACAGGGGGCAGAAAAACTGTTTTTT. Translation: CASSLGQGAEKLFF. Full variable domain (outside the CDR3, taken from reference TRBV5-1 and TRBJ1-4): KAGVTQTPRYLIKTRGQQVTLSCSPISGHRSVSWYQQTPGQGLQFLFEYFSETQRNKGNFPGRFSGRQFSNSRSEMNVSTLELGDSALYLCASSLGQGAEKLFFGSGTQLSVL.

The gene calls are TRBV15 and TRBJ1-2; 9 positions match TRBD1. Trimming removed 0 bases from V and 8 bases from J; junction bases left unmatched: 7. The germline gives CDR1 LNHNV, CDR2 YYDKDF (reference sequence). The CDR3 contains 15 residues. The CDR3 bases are TGTGCCACCAGCAGAGATTACTCGGGACAGGGAGGCTACACCTTC. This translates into CATSRDYSGQGGYTF.

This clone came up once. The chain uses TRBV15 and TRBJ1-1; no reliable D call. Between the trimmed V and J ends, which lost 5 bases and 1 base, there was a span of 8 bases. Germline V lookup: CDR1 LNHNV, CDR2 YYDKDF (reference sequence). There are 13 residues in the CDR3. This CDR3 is CATSGSRNTEAFF. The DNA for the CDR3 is TGTGCCACCAGCGGGAGCCGGAACACTGAAGCTTTCTTT.

The CDR3 region is CASSEARGGNGYTF. The CDR3 DNA sequence: TGTGCCAGCAGTGAAGCCCGAGGAGGGAATGGCTACACCTTC. The V gene is TRBV2, the J gene TRBJ1-2; no definite D call. V lost 0 bases and J 6 bases, leaving 11 bases between the germline ends. The length of the CDR3 is 14 residues. Germline CDR1 and CDR2: SNHLY and FYNNEI. Looking up the rest from reference TRBV2 and TRBJ1-2 gives the full variable domain: EPEVTQTPSHQVTQMGQEVILRCVPISNHLYFYWYRQILGQKVEFLVSFYNNEISEKSEIFDDQFSVERPDGSNFTLKIRSTKLEDSAMYFCASSEARGGNGYTFGSGTRLTVV.